These 32 T cell receptor beta chains originate from one sample sequenced in a study of T cell responses to AZD1222 COVID-19 vaccine. Measured with immunoSEQ multiplex PCR; TCRdb has only the in-frame clones, and not every one. The sample holds 75,000 to 90,000 clones; roughly 86% are singletons and the top ten take 8.7%. Material: peripheral blood, obtained on day 0 of AZD1222 vaccination. These receptors all come from an adult in good health.

The table lists this clone with a few counts. This rearrangement joins TRBV6-5 to TRBJ2-2, with 7 bases that match TRBD2. From germline, CDR1 is MNHEY and CDR2 SVGAGI. J lost 5 bases, V lost 4 bases, and 7 bases had no gene match. The CDR3 totals 15 residues. CDR3 in amino acids: CASSSPAGVTGELFF. For the CDR3, the DNA is TGTGCCAGCAGTTCCCCCGCGGGGGTTACCGGGGAGCTGTTTTTT.

CDR3 DNA: TGTGCCAGCAGTGGGGGGATATGGGGTGCGAACACTGAAGCTTTCTTT. Residues: CASSGGIWGANTEAFF. The V gene is TRBV27, the J gene TRBJ1-1; D might be TRBD1 (5 bases). V was cut by 5 bases and J by 1 base, with 17 bases left in between. The germline V gene encodes CDR1 MNHEY and CDR2 SMNVEV (reference sequence). The CDR3 loop spans 16 amino acids.

The rearrangement links TRBV7-3 to TRBJ2-1, with D perhaps given as TRBD1 or TRBD2 (6 bases each). V lost 3 bases, J lost 7 bases, and 13 bases lay in between. Germline V lookup: CDR1 SGHTA, CDR2 FQGTGA. The CDR3 has 14 residues. The chain's CDR3 is CASSLGGLRNEQFF. CDR3 bases: TGTGCCAGCAGCTTGGGGGGCCTGAGGAATGAGCAGTTCTTC. Looking up the rest from reference TRBV7-3 and TRBJ2-1 gives the full variable domain: GAGVSQTPSNKVTEKGKYVELRCDPISGHTALYWYRQSLGQGPEFLIYFQGTGAADDSGLPNDRFFAVRPEGSVSTLKIQRTERGDSAVYLCASSLGGLRNEQFFGPGTRLTVL.

The V gene is TRBV10-3, the J gene TRBJ1-3; possibly TRBD1 for D (5 bases). Germline V gene data show CDR1 as ENHRY and CDR2 as SYGVKD. This CDR3 is built from 15 residues. V dropped 0 bases and J dropped 4 bases, with 10 bases sitting between them. Written as DNA, the CDR3 is TGTGCCATCAGTGAGTCGAATGCAGGGGGAAACACCATATATTTT. It is translated as CAISESNAGGNTIYF.

This chain joins TRBV18 and TRBJ2-7; 7 bases fit TRBD1. The germline V gene has CDR1 KGHSH and CDR2 LQKENI. The CDR3 has 15 residues. V lost 4 bases and J lost 3; bases outside the gene matches: 9. CDR3 sequence (DNA): TGTGCCAGCTCACTCCTTCCGGGACAGTTCTACGAGCAGTACTTC. The encoded protein is CASSLLPGQFYEQYF.

This clone is a singleton in its sample. This chain links TRBV11-3 with TRBJ2-1, with 7 bases aligning to TRBD2. Germline values: CDR1 SGHNT, CDR2 YENEEA. The CDR3 runs to 14 residues. V shed 0 bases, J shed 5 bases, and the junction held 1 base outside the gene matches. The CDR3 is CASSLDGTNNEQFF. The CDR3 nucleotides read TGTGCCAGCAGCTTAGACGGGACTAACAATGAGCAGTTCTTC.

The V gene is TRBV12-3 or TRBV12-4, the J gene TRBJ2-3; D unresolved. This CDR3 is 11 amino acids long. The ends were cut back, 8 bases at V and 8 bases at J, with 11 bases in the middle. The CDR3 region is CASVGFGTQYF. CDR3 in DNA: TGTGCCAGCGTTGGGTTTGGTACGCAGTATTTT.

The V and J genes are TRBV5-1 and TRBJ1-6; D gene uncertain. V was pared by 4 bases and J by 3 bases, with 11 bases between. The CDR3 length is 15 residues. CDR1 SGHRS and CDR2 YFSETQ come from the germline V gene. CDR3 nucleotides: TGCGCCAGCAGCGCCAGGACTGACTATAATTCACCCCTCCACTTT. Its translation is CASSARTDYNSPLHF.

The chain carries TRBV7-9 and TRBJ2-1; a weak D match, TRBD2 (5 bases). The CDR3 covers 17 residues. The V gene's germline CDR1 is SEHNR and CDR2 FQNEAQ (reference sequence). With 1 base removed from V and 7 bases from J, the gap between germline ends came to 20 bases. The CDR3 here is CASSLVGGRVGLNEQFF. The CDR3 coding sequence is TGTGCCAGCAGCTTAGTAGGCGGGCGGGTGGGATTGAATGAGCAGTTCTTC.

Only a few counts were recorded for this clone. The V call is TRBV5-6, the J call TRBJ1-2; a weak D match, TRBD1 (6 bases). The CDR3 runs to 12 residues. Germline V gene lookup returns CDR1 SGHDT and CDR2 YYEEEE. V was cut by 4 bases and J by 12 bases, with 16 bases left in between. Here the CDR3 reads CASSRDGGPDTF. CDR3 bases: TGTGCCAGCAGCCGGGATGGGGGCCCGGACACCTTC.

The chain uses TRBV7-9 and TRBJ2-7; D may be TRBD1 (5 bases). Germline-derived CDR1 and CDR2 are SEHNR and FQNEAQ (reference sequence). The CDR3 has 13 residues. V lost 3 bases and J lost 5, with 11 bases in between. CDR3 region: CASSFPGKDEQYF. The CDR3 DNA reads TGTGCCAGCAGCTTCCCAGGGAAGGACGAGCAGTACTTC. The full variable domain, completed using reference TRBV7-9 and TRBJ2-7, is DTGVSQNPRHKITKRGQNVTFRCDPISEHNRLYWYRQTLGQGPEFLTYFQNEAQLEKSRLLSDRFSAERPKGSFSTLEIQRTEQGDSAMYLCASSFPGKDEQYFGPGTRLTVT.

This chain links TRBV5-5 with TRBJ2-2; 7 bases map to TRBD1. V was pared by 4 bases and J by 1 base, with 4 bases of the junction left unmatched. The CDR3 runs 15 residues. The V gene's germline CDR1 is SGHKS and CDR2 YYEKEE (reference sequence). CDR3 DNA: TGTGCCAGCAGCCGGACAGGTCAGAACACCGGGGAGCTGTTTTTT. Its translation: CASSRTGQNTGELFF. The full variable domain, completed using reference TRBV5-5 and TRBJ2-2, is DAGVTQSPTHLIKTRGQQVTLRCSPISGHKSVSWYQQVLGQGPQFIFQYYEKEERGRGNFPDRFSARQFPNYSSELNVNALLLGDSALYLCASSRTGQNTGELFFGEGSRLTVL.

This clone was seen a handful of times. The chain carries TRBV20-1 and TRBJ2-1, with D possibly matching TRBD2 (6 bases). The V end lost 7 bases, the J end lost 13 bases, and 17 bases lay between the germline ends. The CDR3 consists of 11 residues. Germline CDR1 and CDR2: DFQATT and SNEGSKA (reference sequence). The CDR3 DNA reads as TGCAGTGTCCAGCCCGGGGGACTCCAGTTCTTC. Translation gives CSVQPGGLQFF.

The chain recombines TRBV2 with TRBJ1-1; TRBD1 matches at 7 bases. The CDR3 has 13 residues. CDR1 and CDR2 from the germline V gene are SNHLY and FYNNEI. J lost 6 bases, V lost 8 bases, and 9 bases had no gene match. The CDR3 protein is CASLRGGGSEAFF. CDR3 bases: TGTGCCAGCCTACGCGGAGGGGGCTCTGAAGCTTTCTTT.

The chain's CDR3 is CATSASSGRVNEQFF. In DNA form, the CDR3 reads TGTGCCACCAGTGCCTCTAGCGGGAGGGTTAATGAGCAGTTCTTC. The rearrangement joins TRBV24-1 to TRBJ2-1; 12 bases line up with TRBD2. The V segment lost 5 bases and the J segment 7 bases; nucleotides outside the gene matches: 5. This CDR3 has 15 residues. Germline CDR1 KGHDR, CDR2 SFDVKD.

This chain links TRBV5-1 with TRBJ2-1; D gene uncertain. V lost 2 bases and J lost 0, with 12 bases in between. This CDR3 is 16 amino acids long. Germline-derived CDR1 and CDR2 are SGHRS and YFSETQ. The CDR3 spells CASSLQSVSSYNEQFF. CDR3 in DNA: TGCGCCAGCAGCTTACAAAGCGTTAGCTCCTACAATGAGCAGTTCTTC.

This clone was picked up a small number of times. The chain uses TRBV19 and TRBJ2-7; D is possibly TRBD2 (5 bases). The CDR3 extends over 13 amino acids. The V end was cut by 5 bases, the J end by 3 bases, with 11 bases between. Germline assignment: CDR1 LNHDA and CDR2 SQIVND (reference sequence). The CDR3 DNA reads TGTGCCAGTAGTCCCGGACTCAACTACGAGCAGTACTTC. Residues: CASSPGLNYEQYF. The variable domain in full, with the rest retrieved from reference TRBV19 and TRBJ2-7, is DGGITQSPKYLFRKEGQNVTLSCEQNLNHDAMYWYRQDPGQGLRLIYYSQIVNDFQKGDIAEGYSVSREKKESFPLTVTSAQKNPTAFYLCASSPGLNYEQYFGPGTRLTVT.

This chain uses TRBV9 with TRBJ1-4, with TRBD1 matching 7 bases. The germline CDR1 and CDR2 sequences are SGDLS and YYNGEE. The CDR3 is made up of 16 amino acids. V lost 3 bases and J lost 1; bases outside the gene matches: 6. The CDR3 loop is CASSAGGGLTNEKLFF. CDR3 nucleotides: TGTGCCAGCAGCGCAGGGGGAGGATTAACTAATGAAAAACTGTTTTTT.

This chain uses TRBV7-2 with TRBJ2-7; D is perhaps TRBD1 (6 bases). V was trimmed by 5 bases and J by 3 bases, leaving 17 bases between them. CDR3 length: 15 residues. Looked up from germline, CDR1 is SGHTA and CDR2 is FQGNSA. The CDR3 region is CASSPRGGRGYEQYF. The DNA for the CDR3 is TGTGCCAGCAGCCCTCGTGGGGGCCGGGGCTACGAGCAGTACTTC. The complete variable domain, with remaining parts taken from reference TRBV7-2 and TRBJ2-7, reads GAGVSQSPSNKVTEKGKDVELRCDPISGHTALYWYRQSLGQGLEFLIYFQGNSAPDKSGLPSDRFSAERTGGSVSTLTIQRTQQEDSAVYLCASSPRGGRGYEQYFGPGTRLTVT.

This clone was seen a few times. The chain uses TRBV7-9 and TRBJ1-3; the match to TRBD1 covers 7 bases. V gave up 2 bases and J gave up 3 bases; unmatched junction bases: 4. The CDR3 spans 15 residues. Germline V gives CDR1 SEHNR, CDR2 FQNEAQ (reference sequence). CDR3 sequence reads: CASSLLGGLGNTIYF. CDR3 DNA sequence: TGTGCCAGCAGCTTATTAGGGGGCCTTGGAAACACCATATATTTT.

The chain uses TRBV10-3 and TRBJ1-5; D call uncertain. Trimming cost V 2 bases and J 4 bases, with 12 bases left between them. The CDR3 length is 15 residues. CDR1 is ENHRY, CDR2 SYGVKD, per germline. The CDR3 here is CAISEQLPGNQPQHF. The CDR3 coding sequence is TGTGCCATCAGTGAGCAGCTTCCGGGTAATCAGCCCCAGCATTTT.

V is TRBV3-1 (or the pseudogene TRBV3-2) and J is TRBJ2-7; possibly TRBD2 for D (5 bases). Germline V gene sequence: CDR1 LGHDT, CDR2 YNNKEL (reference sequence). V lost 4 bases to trimming and J lost 6 bases, with 25 bases between them. CDR3 length: 17 amino acids. In DNA form, the CDR3 reads TGTGCCAGCAGCCTGATTCAGGCCGGGTCCAGCGGAAGCGAGCAGTACTTC. Its protein is CASSLIQAGSSGSEQYF.

The V gene is TRBV2, the J gene TRBJ1-5; D uncertain. This CDR3 has 13 amino acids. The germline V gene encodes CDR1 SNHLY and CDR2 FYNNEI. Trimming shortened V by 5 bases and J by 3 bases, and 8 bases separated the two germline ends. CDR3 coding DNA: TGTGCCAGCAGTAGGGCCTACAATCAGCCCCAGCATTTT. Amino acids: CASSRAYNQPQHF.

The rearrangement links TRBV2 to TRBJ1-6, with no clear D. V shed 7 bases and J shed 7 bases, with 8 bases lying between them. CDR3 length: 12 amino acids. CDR1 and CDR2 (germline): SNHLY, FYNNEI. CDR3 residues: CASIKDNSPLHF. Written as DNA, the CDR3 is TGTGCCAGCATAAAAGACAATTCACCCCTCCACTTT.

The gene calls are TRBV10-3 and TRBJ2-6; 13 bases line up with TRBD2. Per germline, CDR1 ENHRY and CDR2 SYGVKD. The ends lost 3 bases at V and 1 base at J; junction bases unmatched: 6. This CDR3 region has 19 residues. CDR3 sequence (DNA): TGTGCCATCAGTGATCATACTAGCGGGGGGGCTTCTGGGGCCAACGTCCTGACTTTC. Translation: CAISDHTSGGASGANVLTF.

CDR3 in amino acids: CATVKGRIYEQYF. CDR3 nucleotide sequence: TGTGCCACCGTGAAGGGACGGATCTACGAGCAGTACTTC. The chain carries TRBV24-1 and TRBJ2-7; D tentatively reads TRBD1 or TRBD2 (5 bases each). The CDR3 spans 13 residues. V shed 9 bases and J shed 3 bases, with 14 bases lying between them. The germline CDR1 and CDR2 sequences are KGHDR and SFDVKD.

The rearrangement links TRBV6-5 to TRBJ1-3; perhaps TRBD1 as D (5 bases). V was clipped by 6 bases and J by 7 bases, with 10 bases between them. Germline V lookup: CDR1 MNHEY, CDR2 SVGAGI. CDR3 size: 12 residues. The CDR3 bases are TGTGCCAGCAGCTATCAGGGTAACACCATATATTTT. This translates into CASSYQGNTIYF.

CDR3: CASSVMEDTQYF. The DNA for the CDR3 is TGTGCCAGCAGCGTTATGGAAGATACGCAGTATTTT. The chain has TRBV9 and TRBJ2-3; no reliable D call. Germline CDR1 is SGDLS and CDR2 is YYNGEE. V was shortened by 2 bases and J by 5 bases, with 6 bases between the two germline ends. The CDR3 totals 12 residues.

The chain employs TRBV5-8 and TRBJ1-3; 10 positions agree with TRBD1. J was trimmed by 7 bases and V by 4 bases; bases with no gene match: 5. The CDR3 spans 14 residues. Germline loops: CDR1 SGHTS, CDR2 YDEGEE. The CDR3 is CASSRTGGYNTIYF. The CDR3 DNA sequence: TGTGCCAGCAGCCGGACAGGGGGATACAACACCATATATTTT.

The chain joins TRBV7-2 to TRBJ1-1; unclear D gene. Looked up from germline, CDR1 is SGHTA and CDR2 is FQGNSA. The CDR3 length is 15 residues. V lost 0 bases to trimming and J lost 4 bases, with 12 bases between them. The CDR3 sequence: CASSLALSRGTEAFF. CDR3 bases: TGTGCCAGCAGCTTAGCGCTCTCCCGGGGCACTGAAGCTTTCTTT.

The chain uses TRBV19 and TRBJ1-4, with D perhaps TRBD1 (6 bases). The CDR3 sequence is 19 residues long. Germline assignment: CDR1 LNHDA and CDR2 SQIVND (reference sequence). Trimming cost V 5 bases and J 0 bases, with 22 bases left between them. CDR3 coding DNA: TGTGCCAGTAGTCCCAGGGGACGTTTTACCCCTGCAACTAATGAAAAACTGTTTTTT. Translating gives CASSPRGRFTPATNEKLFF.

The CDR3 region has the DNA TGTGCCAGCAGCCAAGGGACAGGGGTGCTCCCGTTAGCGGGAGATGTTCCCAGAGCGACCCAGTACTTC. Translated, it gives CASSQGTGVLPLAGDVPRATQYF. V and J are TRBV4-2 and TRBJ2-5; D is possibly TRBD1 or TRBD2 (9 bases each). V was shortened by 1 base and J by 7 bases, with 40 bases between the two germline ends. The germline V gene has CDR1 LGHNA and CDR2 YNFKEQ. The CDR3 runs to 23 residues.